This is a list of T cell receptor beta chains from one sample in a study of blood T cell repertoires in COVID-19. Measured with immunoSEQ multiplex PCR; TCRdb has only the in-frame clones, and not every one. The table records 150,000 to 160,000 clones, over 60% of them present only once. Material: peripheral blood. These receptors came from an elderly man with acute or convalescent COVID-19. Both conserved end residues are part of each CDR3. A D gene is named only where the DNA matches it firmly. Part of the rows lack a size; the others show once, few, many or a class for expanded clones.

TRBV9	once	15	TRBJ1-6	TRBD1	CASSISGTGYSPLHF	TGTGCCAGCAGCATTTCCGGGACAGGCTATTCACCCCTCCACTTT
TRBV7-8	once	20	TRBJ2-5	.	CASSFPAPGQEGTDQETQYF	TGTGCCAGCAGCTTTCCCGCCCCCGGACAGGAGGGGACCGACCAAGAGACCCAGTACTTC
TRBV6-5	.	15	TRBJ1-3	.	CASSYSGVQGNTIYF	TGTGCCAGCAGTTACTCAGGGGTTCAGGGAAACACCATATATTTT
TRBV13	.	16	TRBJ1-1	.	CASSLGPGTLNTEAFF	TGTGCCAGCAGCTTAGGCCCCGGGACATTGAACACTGAAGCTTTCTTT
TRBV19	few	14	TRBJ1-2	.	CASSRTVFNYGYTF	TGTGCCAGTAGCAGGACAGTTTTTAACTATGGCTACACCTTC
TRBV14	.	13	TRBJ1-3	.	CASSQGSGNTIYF	TGTGCCAGCAGCCAGGGCTCGGGAAACACCATATATTTT
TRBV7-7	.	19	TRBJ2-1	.	CASSRPLDLIEGVFNEQFF	TGTGCCAGCAGCCGACCCCTAGACCTTATCGAAGGGGTCTTCAATGAGCAGTTCTTC
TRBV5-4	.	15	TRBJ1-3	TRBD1	CASSLPGQGGDTIYF	TGTGCCAGCAGCTTGCCCGGCCAGGGGGGAGACACCATATATTTT
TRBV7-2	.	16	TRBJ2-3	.	CASSLGGRVETDTQYF	TGTGCCAGCAGCTTAGGAGGCAGGGTTGAAACAGATACGCAGTATTTT
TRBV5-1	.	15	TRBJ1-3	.	CASSFGGNSGNTIYF	TGCGCCAGCAGCTTCGGCGGGAACTCTGGAAACACCATATATTTT